This T cell receptor beta chain was identified in a study of CD8 T cells in ankylosing spondylitis (dated by TCRdb to about 2017). In the study overall: T cell receptor beta repertoires were profiled in healthy donors and ankylosing spondylitis patients so that disease-linked TCR variants could be found. In total, the full study cohort was made up of some 110 healthy donors and roughly 27 ankylosing spondylitis patients. Samples of peripheral blood were taken, and for ankylosing spondylitis patients, synovial fluid was collected as well. Overall results and qualifications from the work: A TCR beta motif of 7 or 8 highly homologous amino acid variants appeared characteristic of blood from ankylosing spondylitis patients. Some TCR beta motif variants had previously been reported in synovial fluid and blood of reactive arthritis patients, which suggested common disease-initiation mechanisms. The disease-linked clones were reported to be significantly enriched in matched synovial fluid samples from ankylosing spondylitis patients. In peripheral blood, the disease-linked clones were found at relatively low frequencies and had a CD8+ phenotype.

For sequencing, an Illumina HiSeq 2500 was employed. Quantitative 5'-RACE with molecular barcodes was the method used to prepare the TCR beta libraries. Turning to the authors' computational methods: Disease-linked TCR variants were identified with a new computational method built on a probabilistic model of VDJ rearrangement. Using fastp at Q25 and MiXCR, TCRdb reprocessed the public reads and kept productive beta chains. CDR3 protein duplicates are merged, each entry listing the most common genes and DNA. V and J calls and clone size were set by TCRdb, not the authors. This sample comprises about 210,000 distinct CDR3 sequences, roughly 8% of them detected only once. The top ten clones comprise 4% to 5% of the sample. Reading the germline V gene (reference sequence) gives CDR1 GTSNPN and CDR2 SVGIG. The cysteine opens and the phenylalanine closes a CDR3 of 14 amino acids. Of the read, only the CDR3 DNA is kept; its 42 bases are in frame from base 1. V loses 0 bases of germline sequence and J loses 4 bases, and the interval between the two ends is 12 bases.

This clonotype was detected ten times or more. Its antigen remains unidentified. No base-level quality is on record; no much larger clone is a single base apart. Sequencing was carried out using blood, either unsorted or a sorted T cell fraction (not recorded which). The clonotype was recovered from a female donor with ankylosing spondylitis or in good health (not recorded which). The chain uses TRBV30 and TRBJ1-2, with the D gene not confidently named. The CDR3 sequence is CAWSVPGVGYGYTF. The sequenced DNA is TGTGCCTGGAGTGTACCCGGGGTCGGCTATGGCTACACCTTC.